The 21 T cell receptor beta chains presented below share a single source sample, sequenced in a study of shared clonotypes between healthy human individuals. Clones were sequenced by immunoSEQ multiplex PCR, and TCRdb holds only the in-frame ones, with some missing. The repertoire holds roughly 720,000 clones, around 90% seen once, with more than 30% in the top ten. The sequencing sample was made of memory CD8+ T cells from PBMCs. Subset meaning: CD45RO+ cells pooled with CCR7-negative TemRA cells. Receptors were obtained from a man aged 18 to 29 in good health. Some clones in this sample may be carry-over from other donors' samples.

This chain links TRBV7-9 with TRBJ1-5; D gene unclear. V lost 1 base to trimming and J lost 6 bases, with 13 bases between them. The germline CDR1 and CDR2 sequences are SEHNR and FQNEAQ (reference sequence). The CDR3 is 15 amino acids. In nucleotides, the CDR3 is TGTGCCAGCAGCTTAGATGGGCAGAAGGGTCAGCCCCAGCATTTT. It yields the protein CASSLDGQKGQPQHF.

The chain is built from TRBV7-2 and TRBJ2-2, with 9 bases fitting TRBD2. The CDR3 has 17 residues. CDR1 SGHTA and CDR2 FQGNSA come from the germline V gene. The V gene end was trimmed by 2 bases and the J gene end by 5 bases; junction bases not matched to a gene: 9. Written as DNA, the CDR3 is TGTGCCAGCAGCTTAATTATTCTAGCGGGAAAAACCGGGGAGCTGTTTTTT. As protein: CASSLIILAGKTGELFF.

The chain combines TRBV11-2 with TRBJ1-4; D possibly corresponds to TRBD1 (6 bases). Trimming took 2 bases from V and 10 from J, leaving 17 bases between them. CDR1 is SGHAT, CDR2 FQNNGV, per germline. CDR3 length equals 15 residues. CDR3 sequence (DNA): TGTGCCAGCAGCTTACTAGCACAGGGCGGGGGAAAACTGTTTTTT. Residues: CASSLLAQGGGKLFF.

The J gene is TRBJ2-7, the V gene TRBV6-5; 9 nucleotides line up with TRBD2. Unmatched junction bases numbered 12, after V lost 4 bases and J lost 5 bases. The CDR3 runs 16 residues. In germline, CDR1 is MNHEY, CDR2 SVGAGI. The CDR3 region has the DNA TGTGCCAGCAGTTCCCATATAGCGGGAGCTCTGGACGAGCAGTACTTC. Translated, it gives CASSSHIAGALDEQYF.

V usage is TRBV7-9 and J usage is TRBJ2-7, with D possibly being TRBD2 (6 bases). The CDR3 is 15 amino acids. V dropped 5 bases and J dropped 2 bases, with 16 bases sitting between them. Germline CDR1 SEHNR, CDR2 FQNEAQ (reference sequence). The CDR3 DNA follows: TGTGCCAGCAGCCCCCTAGGCGCGGGGACCTACGAGCAGTACTTC. It specifies CASSPLGAGTYEQYF.

V usage is TRBV6-6 and J usage is TRBJ2-7; D perhaps matches TRBD1 (6 bases). Germline CDR1 MNHNY, CDR2 SVGAGI (reference sequence). The V end was cut by 5 bases, the J end by 0 bases, with 14 bases between. This CDR3 has 15 amino acids. The CDR3 sequence: CASSPGTYISYEQYF. For the CDR3, the DNA is TGTGCCAGCAGTCCCGGGACATACATCTCCTACGAGCAGTACTTC.

The V call is TRBV27, the J call TRBJ2-2; D unclear. Germline V gene sequence: CDR1 MNHEY, CDR2 SMNVEV (reference sequence). V dropped 3 bases and J dropped 1 base, with 9 bases sitting between them. This CDR3 is 15 amino acids long. CDR3 sequence reads: CASSFYRGNTGELFF. The CDR3 DNA sequence: TGTGCCAGCAGTTTTTACAGAGGGAACACCGGGGAGCTGTTTTTT.

The J gene is TRBJ1-4, the V gene TRBV2; the match to TRBD1 covers 9 bases. CDR3 length: 16 residues. The V segment lost 6 bases and the J segment 7 bases; nucleotides outside the gene matches: 12. Germline V gene lookup returns CDR1 SNHLY and CDR2 FYNNEI. DNA of the CDR3: TGTGCCAGCAGGGGACAGGGAATGTGGAGAAGTGAAAAACTGTTTTTT. Its translation: CASRGQGMWRSEKLFF.

The chain is built from TRBV13 and TRBJ2-7, with D possibly matching TRBD2 (5 bases). V was trimmed by 2 bases and J by 5 bases, leaving 10 bases between them. The CDR3 has 13 residues. CDR1 is PRHDT, CDR2 FYEKMQ, per germline (reference sequence). The CDR3 region is CASSLFFGDEQYF. CDR3 nucleotides: TGTGCCAGCAGCTTATTTTTCGGGGACGAGCAGTACTTC.

The chain has TRBV10-3 and TRBJ2-7; D unclear. Germline V gives CDR1 ENHRY, CDR2 SYGVKD. The CDR3 loop spans 15 amino acids. V gave up 0 bases and J gave up 2 bases, with 11 bases separating them. CDR3 in amino acids: CAISESAGKTYEQYF. Written as DNA, the CDR3 is TGTGCCATCAGTGAGTCTGCCGGAAAAACCTACGAGCAGTACTTC.

CDR3 sequence reads: CAWSGLTYEQYF. The CDR3, as DNA: TGTGCCTGGAGTGGACTTACCTACGAGCAGTACTTC. The chain carries TRBV30 and TRBJ2-5; no clear D. The J call may be in error: the DNA end matches TRBJ2-7 better. This CDR3 has 12 amino acids. CDR1 GTSNPN and CDR2 SVGIG come from the germline V gene (reference sequence).

The chain combines TRBV28 with TRBJ2-1, with TRBD2 matching over 7 bases. CDR3 length equals 15 residues. V dropped 2 bases and J dropped 1; count of bases not matched to a gene: 2. CDR1 and CDR2 (germline): MDHEN, SYDVKM. CDR3: CASSLEGGSYNEQFF. In DNA form, the CDR3 reads TGTGCCAGCAGTTTAGAGGGAGGGTCCTACAATGAGCAGTTCTTC.

This chain joins TRBV6-1 and TRBJ2-7; 15 bases are a match to TRBD2. This CDR3 has 14 residues. V gave up 10 bases and J gave up 6 bases; unmatched junction bases: 7. The germline gives CDR1 MNHNS, CDR2 SASEGT. CDR3 residues: CAIRGTSGRSEQYF. The CDR3 region has the DNA TGTGCCATCAGAGGGACTAGCGGGAGGAGCGAGCAGTACTTC.

The count of this clone is one. The rearrangement links TRBV9 to TRBJ2-1, with TRBD2 matching 8 bases. From germline, CDR1 is SGDLS and CDR2 YYNGEE. V lost 4 bases and J lost 3; bases outside the gene matches: 6. The CDR3 contains 15 residues. CDR3 coding DNA: TGTGCCAGCAGCCCCGGGGGGGTCCTCTACAATGAGCAGTTCTTC. Amino acid sequence: CASSPGGVLYNEQFF.

The chain couples TRBV5-5 to TRBJ2-5, with TRBD2 matching over 8 bases. This CDR3 is 15 amino acids long. The germline V gene has CDR1 SGHKS and CDR2 YYEKEE (reference sequence). V shed 4 bases, J shed 9 bases, and the junction held 14 bases outside the gene matches. This CDR3 reads CASSPGLATISAQYF. CDR3 sequence (DNA): TGTGCCAGCAGCCCCGGACTAGCTACCATTTCTGCCCAGTACTTC.

This sequence joins TRBV28 and TRBJ2-7; no reliable D call. V lost 5 bases, J lost 7 bases, and 9 bases lay in between. CDR1 MDHEN and CDR2 SYDVKM come from the germline V gene. This CDR3 is 11 amino acids long. The CDR3, as DNA: TGTGCCAGCAGTCACGTGAGGGAGCAGTACTTC. Its protein is CASSHVREQYF.

The DNA for the CDR3 is TGTGCCAGCAGCCCTAGGGGGGGGCCAAAACCCTACGAGCAGTACTTC. Its protein is CASSPRGGPKPYEQYF. V is TRBV7-2 and J is TRBJ2-7, with a weak D call TRBD2 (7 bases). The V end was cut by 5 bases, the J end by 2 bases, with 19 bases between. This CDR3 contains 16 residues. Germline values: CDR1 SGHTA, CDR2 FQGNSA.

The rearrangement joins TRBV5-4 to TRBJ2-3; no definite D call. CDR1 SGHNT and CDR2 YYREEE come from the germline V gene (reference sequence). The V end was cut by 3 bases, the J end by 2 bases, with 19 bases between. The CDR3 spans 17 residues. The CDR3 bases are TGTGCCAGCAGCTCGCGAATCCTCATGGGCTCCACAGATACGCAGTATTTT. Protein sequence: CASSSRILMGSTDTQYF.

The genes are TRBV2 and TRBJ1-2; 10 bases line up with TRBD1. V shed 9 bases and J 5 bases; nucleotides not matched to a gene: 6. The CDR3 totals 13 residues. CDR1 is SNHLY and CDR2 is FYNNEI in the germline V gene. In DNA, the CDR3 is TGTGCCAGAGGACAGGGGGGCTGGTATGGCTACACCTTC. It codes for CARGQGGWYGYTF.

The J gene is TRBJ2-5, the V gene TRBV9; D is perhaps TRBD2 (6 bases). The germline V gene has CDR1 SGDLS and CDR2 YYNGEE. This CDR3 region has 15 residues. V was clipped by 0 bases and J by 3 bases, with 12 bases between them. The CDR3 spells CASSVAGLPEETQYF. The DNA for the CDR3 is TGTGCCAGCAGCGTAGCTGGACTACCGGAAGAGACCCAGTACTTC.

The chain links TRBV11-2 to TRBJ2-7, with a weak D call TRBD1 (5 bases). The ends were cut back, 2 bases at V and 2 bases at J, with 16 bases in the middle. Germline V gives CDR1 SGHAT, CDR2 FQNNGV. The CDR3 is made up of 16 amino acids. CDR3 nucleotides: TGTGCCAGCAGCTTAAATGTGGCAGGGCTCGCCTACGAGCAGTACTTC. The encoded protein is CASSLNVAGLAYEQYF. The full variable domain, with the rest looked up from reference TRBV11-2 and TRBJ2-7, is EAGVAQSPRYKIIEKRQSVAFWCNPISGHATLYWYQQILGQGPKLLIQFQNNGVVDDSQLPKDRFSAERLKGVDSTLKIQPAKLEDSAVYLCASSLNVAGLAYEQYFGPGTRLTVT.